The clone carrying this T cell receptor beta chain showed up just a few times. Its antigen is undetermined. Using its own MiXCR run on the 5' RACE reads, TCRdb lists one record per CDR3 protein. The repertoire holds about 320,000 distinct CDR3 sequences, around an eighth seen once, with over 20% in the top ten. This specimen belongs to a study of T-cell memory formation after mild COVID-19. Points from the study as a whole: Contracting CD4+ clones lay largely in CM and EM, with CD8+ ones residing in EMRA. Later expanders leaned CD4+, whereas day 15 to 85 contracting clones were balanced CD4/CD8.

Trimming cost V 5 bases and J 5 bases, with 18 bases left between them. CDR3 size: 16 residues. Germline V lookup: CDR1 SGHTA, CDR2 FQGTGA. Sequencing input: PBMCs or a T cell subset sorted from them (not recorded which). The receptor comes from a man between 18 and 35 years old who had mild COVID-19 (a few samples of this study predate the infection). Cell type and time point are not known. The chain uses TRBV7-3 and TRBJ2-2; possible D gene TRBD1, 5 bases. The CDR3 sequence: CASSLTYRLDTGELFF. CDR3 sequence (DNA): TGTGCCAGCAGCCTCACGTACAGGCTTGATACCGGGGAGCTGTTTTTT. The variable domain in full, completed from reference TRBV7-3 and TRBJ2-2, reads GAGVSQTPSNKVTEKGKYVELRCDPISGHTALYWYRQSLGQGPEFLIYFQGTGAADDSGLPNDRFFAVRPEGSVSTLKIQRTERGDSAVYLCASSLTYRLDTGELFFGEGSRLTVL.